These T cell receptor beta chains were read from a single sample in a study of T cells after somatic rescue of genetic block. The method was immunoSEQ multiplex PCR; TCRdb's version includes in-frame clones alone and lacks a portion of them. The data contain some 10,000 clones, around 72% of them singletons. Specimen: peripheral blood mononuclear cells (PBMCs). The source is a boy between 10 and 17 years old. Both conserved end residues are part of each CDR3. D genes are given only for firm matches. The listing skips clone size in some rows; elsewhere it reads once, few, many or a size class.

NA | TRBJ2-1 | NA | TRBV18 | 10 | TGTGCCAGCTCAGAGCGGGAGCAGTTCTTC | CASSEREQFF
NA | TRBJ1-5 | NA | TRBV30 | 13 | TGTGCCTGGAGTCCCGAGGGATATCAGCCCCAGCATTTT | CAWSPEGYQPQHF
NA | TRBJ2-7 | TRBD2 | TRBV18 | 15 | TGTGCCAGCTCCCTTAGGACTAGCGGTACCTACGAGCAGTACTTC | CASSLRTSGTYEQYF
NA | TRBJ2-1 | TRBD2 | TRBV15 | 17 | TGTGCCACCAGCAGTGACACTAGCGGGGTAATCTACAATGAGCAGTTCTTC | CATSSDTSGVIYNEQFF
NA | TRBJ1-4 | NA | TRBV5-5 | 15 | TGTGCCAGCAGCTTAGCCCAGGGTCCCCGTGAAAAACTGTTTTTT | CASSLAQGPREKLFF
NA | TRBJ2-5 | NA | TRBV7-9 | 13 | TGTGCCAGCAGCTTGGACCTAACGGAGACCCAGTACTTC | CASSLDLTETQYF
few | TRBJ2-7 | TRBD1 | TRBV7-2 | 15 | TGTGCCAGCAGCATCCCGGGACAGGTCTCCTACGAGCAGTACTTC | CASSIPGQVSYEQYF
few | TRBJ2-7 | NA | TRBV30 | 13 | TGTGCCTGGAGTCCCGGGCAGGCCTCGGAGCAGTACTTC | CAWSPGQASEQYF
NA | TRBJ1-1 | NA | TRBV7-9 | 17 | TGTGCCAGCAGCTTAGTGGGGGGGCCGGGAACCTCCACTGAAGCTTTCTTT | CASSLVGGPGTSTEAFF
NA | TRBJ2-5 | TRBD1 | TRBV9 | 15 | TGTGCCAGCAGCCCATTCGGACAGGGTGGGGAGACCCAGTACTTC | CASSPFGQGGETQYF
NA | TRBJ1-3 | NA | TRBV7-3 | 15 | TGTGCCAGCAGCTTAGGCGGAGGATCGGGAAACACCATATATTTT | CASSLGGGSGNTIYF
medium-sized | TRBJ2-5 | TRBD2 | TRBV9 | 17 | TGTGCCAGCAGCGTAGGGACTAGCGGGAGGGTTCAAGAGACCCAGTACTTC | CASSVGTSGRVQETQYF
NA | TRBJ1-5 | NA | TRBV5-4 | 16 | TGTGCCAGCAGCCAAGAATACGGGAATAGCAATCAGCCCCAGCATTTT | CASSQEYGNSNQPQHF
few | TRBJ1-1 | NA | TRBV9 | 12 | TGTGCCAGCAGCGGGGGAGGGACTGAAGCTTTCTTT | CASSGGGTEAFF